A single sample gave rise to the 29 T cell receptor beta chains below, sequenced in a study of blood T cell repertoires in COVID-19. Repertoires were generated with immunoSEQ multiplex PCR, while TCRdb's copy carries only in-frame clones and drops some. This repertoire shows about 220,000 clones, less than 85% found once; its top ten account for less than 4%. The sequenced sample consisted of peripheral blood. Receptors originate from an elderly woman with acute or convalescent COVID-19.

The chain has TRBV5-1 and TRBJ2-1; 7 bases match TRBD2. Trimming at V came to 0 bases and at J to 9 bases, leaving 6 bases not matched to a gene. The CDR3 is made up of 14 amino acids. The germline V gene encodes CDR1 SGHRS and CDR2 YFSETQ. DNA for the CDR3: TGCGCCAGCAGCTTGGGAGGACTAGGGAGTGAGCAGTTCTTC. It encodes CASSLGGLGSEQFF.

The chain employs TRBV5-4 and TRBJ2-3; weak D call: TRBD2 (5 bases). The ends were cut back, 2 bases at V and 2 bases at J, with 9 bases in the middle. Germline V gives CDR1 SGHNT, CDR2 YYREEE (reference sequence). CDR3 length equals 14 residues. The CDR3 DNA is TGTGCCAGCAGCTTTCGGGAAACCACAGATACGCAGTATTTT. It yields the protein CASSFRETTDTQYF.

The rearrangement uses TRBV27 and TRBJ2-5; D is possibly TRBD2 (7 bases). V gave up 8 bases and J gave up 4 bases, with 17 bases separating them. The germline V gene encodes CDR1 MNHEY and CDR2 SMNVEV (reference sequence). The CDR3 has 14 residues. CDR3 in DNA: TGTGCCAGCTCCCACCGGGGGGCATCAGAGACCCAGTACTTC. Protein product: CASSHRGASETQYF.

The chain combines TRBV7-3 with TRBJ1-1, with D maybe TRBD1 (6 bases). The CDR3 totals 13 residues. Germline V CDR1 and CDR2: SGHTA, FQGTGA. V dropped 5 bases and J dropped 1 base, with 8 bases sitting between them. DNA of the CDR3: TGTGCCAGCAGCCCAGGGGCGAACACTGAAGCTTTCTTT. Its protein is CASSPGANTEAFF.

CDR3 bases: TGTGCCAGCAGTTACACGTACAGGGATTCTTTGGCTTTCTTT. Translation: CASSYTYRDSLAFF. This rearrangement joins TRBV6-6 to TRBJ1-1; the D gene is possibly TRBD1 (6 bases). Germline CDR1 MNHNY, CDR2 SVGAGI (reference sequence). The CDR3 runs to 14 residues. Trimming removed 2 bases from V and 11 bases from J, with 18 bases in between.

The chain has TRBV6-2 or TRBV6-3 and TRBJ1-5; TRBD1 might be the D (5 bases). V was cut by 5 bases and J by 6 bases, with 20 bases left in between. CDR1 is MNHEY, CDR2 SVGEGT, per germline. The CDR3 loop spans 16 amino acids. The CDR3 sequence: CASSPLETGDSQPQHF. The CDR3 DNA reads TGTGCCAGCAGTCCCCTAGAGACGGGGGATAGTCAGCCCCAGCATTTT.

The chain joins TRBV4-1 to TRBJ2-3, with a possible D match to TRBD1 (6 bases). With 0 bases removed from V and 4 bases from J, the gap between germline ends came to 14 bases. Germline lookup yields CDR1 MGHRA and CDR2 YSYEKL. This CDR3 region has 16 residues. The CDR3 bases are TGCGCCAGCAGCCAAGAATTGGGGGCAGGCGCAGATACGCAGTATTTT. Translated: CASSQELGAGADTQYF.

V and J are TRBV7-8 and TRBJ1-1, with D maybe TRBD1 (6 bases). Trimming shortened V by 1 base and J by 0 bases, and 9 bases separated the two germline ends. The germline gives CDR1 SGHVS, CDR2 FQNEAQ. The CDR3 loop spans 15 amino acids. This CDR3 is CASSLGTVMNTEAFF. As DNA, the CDR3 is TGTGCCAGCAGCTTAGGGACAGTTATGAACACTGAAGCTTTCTTT.

A few counts support this clone. The chain recombines TRBV27 with TRBJ2-1; 9 bases are a match to TRBD2. With 3 bases clipped from V and 13 bases from J, the junction kept 4 bases outside the gene matches. Germline V gene sequence: CDR1 MNHEY, CDR2 SMNVEV (reference sequence). The CDR3 extends over 12 amino acids. The CDR3 reads CASSFSGTSQFF. CDR3 nucleotide sequence: TGTGCCAGCAGTTTTAGTGGGACTAGCCAGTTCTTC.

This clone was recorded once. This sequence joins TRBV9 and TRBJ1-3, with 8 bases matching TRBD1. V lost 5 bases to trimming and J lost 1 base; unmatched junction nucleotides: 8. This CDR3 has 16 residues. CDR1 and CDR2 (germline): SGDLS, YYNGEE. CDR3 DNA: TGTGCCAGCAGTACTACAGGGGGTCGATCTGGAAACACCATATATTTT. The encoded protein is CASSTTGGRSGNTIYF. The whole variable domain, remainder taken from reference TRBV9 and TRBJ1-3, is DSGVTQTPKHLITATGQRVTLRCSPRSGDLSVYWYQQSLDQGLQFLIQYYNGEERAKGNILERFSAQQFPDLHSELNLSSLELGDSALYFCASSTTGGRSGNTIYFGEGSWLTVV.

This clone was counted only a few times. The chain is built from TRBV6-2 or TRBV6-3 and TRBJ2-2; TRBD2 agrees at 7 bases. In germline, CDR1 is MNHEY, CDR2 SVGEGT. The CDR3 has 16 residues. Losses at the gene ends were 5 bases for V and 0 bases for J; bases not matched to a gene: 6. The CDR3 loop reads CASSPTSPANTGELFF. Written as DNA, the CDR3 is TGTGCCAGCAGTCCGACTAGCCCAGCGAACACCGGGGAGCTGTTTTTT.

The chain has TRBV7-2 and TRBJ1-1, with TRBD1 matching 8 bases. The ends lost 5 bases at V and 4 bases at J; junction bases unmatched: 9. Germline CDR1 and CDR2: SGHTA and FQGNSA. The CDR3 is 15 amino acids. The CDR3 sequence: CASSAQGAGGTEAFF. The DNA of the CDR3 is TGTGCCAGCAGCGCGCAGGGGGCGGGCGGCACTGAAGCTTTCTTT.

The gene calls are TRBV19 and TRBJ2-1, with 10 positions matching TRBD2. Looked up from germline, CDR1 is LNHDA and CDR2 is SQIVND (reference sequence). This CDR3 region has 15 residues. The junction had 6 bases not matched to a gene; V was cut back by 8 bases and J by 2 bases. The CDR3 loop is CASHASGGTYNEQFF. Here the CDR3 DNA reads TGTGCCAGTCACGCTAGCGGGGGCACCTACAATGAGCAGTTCTTC.

This chain joins TRBV5-6 and TRBJ2-7; a possible D gene is TRBD2 (5 bases). The V gene's germline CDR1 is SGHDT and CDR2 YYEEEE. V lost 0 bases to trimming and J lost 6 bases, with 7 bases between them. The CDR3 is made up of 12 amino acids. CDR3 nucleotide sequence: TGTGCCAGCAGCTTGGCAAGCGGCGAGCAGTACTTC. Translated, it gives CASSLASGEQYF.

CDR3 amino acids: CATSESGGGQTQYF. As DNA, the CDR3 is TGTGCCACCAGTGAGTCGGGGGGGGGTCAAACGCAGTATTTT. V is TRBV24-1 and J is TRBJ2-3, with 8 bases that match TRBD2. Trimming took 4 bases from V and 9 from J; bases not matched to a gene: 8. CDR1 and CDR2 (germline): KGHDR, SFDVKD. The CDR3 totals 14 residues.

The chain combines TRBV21-1 with TRBJ2-1; the D call of TRBD1 is as the table states it, not checked on the DNA. TRBV21-1 is marked as a pseudogene. The CDR3 is made up of 16 amino acids. The CDR3 bases are TGTGCCAGCAGCATCTCCGGGACAGGGTCAAGCAATGAGCAGTTCTTC. It is translated as CASSISGTGSSNEQFF.

In its sample, this clone was seen once. The chain couples TRBV13 to TRBJ1-3; no definite D call. The CDR3 contains 17 residues. Germline assignment: CDR1 PRHDT and CDR2 FYEKMQ (reference sequence). V shed 5 bases and J shed 6 bases, with 23 bases lying between them. The CDR3 here is CASSETGFGIKENTIYF. The CDR3 DNA follows: TGTGCCAGCAGCGAAACGGGGTTTGGTATTAAGGAAAACACCATATATTTT.

The chain employs TRBV28 and TRBJ1-4; 7 positions match TRBD1. The germline gives CDR1 MDHEN, CDR2 SYDVKM. This CDR3 has 13 amino acids. J gave up 4 bases and V 8 bases, and 4 bases lay outside the gene matches. The chain's CDR3 is CASRGTVNEKLFF. CDR3 sequence (DNA): TGTGCCAGCCGAGGGACAGTTAATGAAAAACTGTTTTTT.

The chain is built from TRBV6-5 and TRBJ1-5, with TRBD1 identical over 12 bases. Germline V gives CDR1 MNHEY, CDR2 SVGAGI. With 8 bases clipped from V and 7 bases from J, the junction kept 9 bases outside the gene matches. The CDR3 has 15 residues. CDR3 amino acids: CASFPGTGGRQPQHF. DNA for the CDR3: TGTGCCAGCTTTCCCGGGACAGGGGGCAGGCAGCCCCAGCATTTT.

The chain couples TRBV25-1 to TRBJ1-1; 9 positions agree with TRBD1. The CDR3 consists of 13 residues. Germline loops: CDR1 MGHDK, CDR2 SYGVNS. The J segment lost 5 bases and the V segment lost 5 bases, leaving 3 bases of the junction unmatched. CDR3 DNA sequence: TGTGCCAGCAGTAGACAGGGGGAGACTGAAGCTTTCTTT. Translated, it gives CASSRQGETEAFF.

The rearrangement joins TRBV19 to TRBJ2-1; the match to TRBD2 covers 8 bases. This CDR3 is 12 amino acids long. Unmatched junction bases numbered 4, after V lost 2 bases and J lost 13 bases. Germline V gene lookup returns CDR1 LNHDA and CDR2 SQIVND (reference sequence). The CDR3 sequence is CASSITGGGQFF. The CDR3 region has the DNA TGTGCCAGTAGTATAACCGGGGGGGGACAGTTCTTC. The full variable domain, with the rest looked up from reference TRBV19 and TRBJ2-1, is DGGITQSPKYLFRKEGQNVTLSCEQNLNHDAMYWYRQDPGQGLRLIYYSQIVNDFQKGDIAEGYSVSREKKESFPLTVTSAQKNPTAFYLCASSITGGGQFFGPGTRLTVL.

This CDR3 is CASSLQGANSPLHF. CDR3 sequence (DNA): TGTGCCAGTAGTTTACAGGGGGCTAATTCACCCCTCCACTTT. The V call is TRBV19, the J call TRBJ1-6; 9 bases are shared with TRBD1. V shed 5 bases and J 6 bases; nucleotides not matched to a gene: 2. The CDR3 consists of 14 residues. The germline V gene encodes CDR1 LNHDA and CDR2 SQIVND (reference sequence).

The chain recombines TRBV7-9 with TRBJ2-3; 7 bases match TRBD1. The length of the CDR3 is 14 residues. The ends lost 8 bases at V and 0 bases at J; junction bases unmatched: 5. Per the germline V gene, CDR1 is SEHNR and CDR2 is FQNEAQ (reference sequence). CDR3 bases: TGTGCCAGCTACCGGGACAGTAGCACAGATACGCAGTATTTT. Its protein product is CASYRDSSTDTQYF. Combining the CDR3 with reference TRBV7-9 and TRBJ2-3 gives the whole variable domain DTGVSQNPRHKITKRGQNVTFRCDPISEHNRLYWYRQTLGQGPEFLTYFQNEAQLEKSRLLSDRFSAERPKGSFSTLEIQRTEQGDSAMYLCASYRDSSTDTQYFGPGTRLTVL.

This chain uses TRBV7-2 with TRBJ2-5; perhaps TRBD1 as D (5 bases). Germline CDR1 and CDR2: SGHTA and FQGNSA. Trimming shortened V by 1 base and J by 0 bases, and 12 bases separated the two germline ends. The CDR3 covers 16 residues. CDR3 in amino acids: CASSLVQVPYQETQYF. CDR3 in DNA: TGTGCCAGCAGCTTAGTACAGGTTCCGTACCAAGAGACCCAGTACTTC.

V usage is TRBV6-5 and J usage is TRBJ2-1; 9 nucleotides align to TRBD1. Germline V lookup: CDR1 MNHEY, CDR2 SVGAGI. The CDR3 covers 14 residues. Trimming took 10 bases from V and 3 from J; bases not matched to a gene: 7. Here the CDR3 reads CATTGTGIYNEQFF. CDR3 sequence (DNA): TGTGCCACCACCGGGACAGGGATCTACAATGAGCAGTTCTTC.

The genes are TRBV7-9 and TRBJ2-1; 8 positions agree with TRBD2. Germline V CDR1 and CDR2: SEHNR, FQNEAQ (reference sequence). The CDR3 is 18 residues long. With 1 base clipped from V and 6 bases from J, the junction kept 14 bases outside the gene matches. Here the CDR3 reads CASSLGKGPGLVFNEQFF. The CDR3 DNA sequence: TGTGCCAGCAGCTTAGGCAAAGGTCCGGGACTAGTTTTCAATGAGCAGTTCTTC. The full variable domain, in which reference TRBV7-9 and TRBJ2-1 provide the parts outside the CDR3, is DTGVSQNPRHKITKRGQNVTFRCDPISEHNRLYWYRQTLGQGPEFLTYFQNEAQLEKSRLLSDRFSAERPKGSFSTLEIQRTEQGDSAMYLCASSLGKGPGLVFNEQFFGPGTRLTVL.

The rearrangement uses TRBV19 and TRBJ2-6; 9 bases are a match to TRBD1. The CDR3 has 21 amino acids. Trimming removed 3 bases from V and 1 base from J; junction bases left unmatched: 16. The V gene's germline CDR1 is LNHDA and CDR2 SQIVND (reference sequence). The CDR3 coding sequence is TGTGCCAGTAGTATTCTTTCGAACAGGGGGCGGATGACGTCTGGGGCCAACGTCCTGACTTTC. This translates into CASSILSNRGRMTSGANVLTF.

The V and J genes are TRBV2 and TRBJ1-6, with D possibly TRBD1 on 5 matching bases. Germline V gives CDR1 SNHLY, CDR2 FYNNEI. CDR3 size: 15 residues. Trimming shortened V by 6 bases and J by 6 bases, and 15 bases separated the two germline ends. This CDR3 reads CASRLSPGGNSPLHF. For the CDR3, the DNA is TGTGCCAGCAGATTATCCCCCGGGGGTAATTCACCCCTCCACTTT.

The V gene is TRBV18, the J gene TRBJ1-3, with D perhaps TRBD1 (5 bases). The CDR3 is 15 residues long. The germline V and J ends were trimmed by 3 bases and 3 bases, with 12 bases remaining between them. Germline loops: CDR1 KGHSH, CDR2 LQKENI. The CDR3 nucleotides read TGTGCCAGCTCACCGGGCGGGGGAATTGGAAACACCATATATTTT. It yields the protein CASSPGGGIGNTIYF.